This TCR beta chain was recorded in a study of cytomegalovirus exposure and HLA in healthy donors. Primers included in the PCR were 60 Vbeta and 13 Jbeta primers. Using immunoSEQ multiplex PCR, the repertoire was profiled, and TCRdb retains in-frame clones only, with some absent. This table holds 130,000 to 150,000 clones, almost 85% found once. Trimming removed 0 bases from V and 7 bases from J, with 19 bases in between. CDR3 length: 16 residues. Germline V lookup: CDR1 SGDLS, CDR2 YYNGEE. Study results and caveats: In a later analysis, common viral pathogens appeared linked to several of the most significant clusters.

For this clone: Its antigen remains unknown.

The V call is TRBV9, the J call TRBJ1-1; D might be TRBD1 (6 bases). This TCR was recovered from a woman aged 60-75 years in good health and CMV-seropositive. The sequencing sample was made of PBMCs. The CDR3 nucleotides are TGTGCCAGCAGCGTAGAGCAGGGGCCCTTTCCTCTTGAAGCTTTCTTT. Its translation is CASSVEQGPFPLEAFF.